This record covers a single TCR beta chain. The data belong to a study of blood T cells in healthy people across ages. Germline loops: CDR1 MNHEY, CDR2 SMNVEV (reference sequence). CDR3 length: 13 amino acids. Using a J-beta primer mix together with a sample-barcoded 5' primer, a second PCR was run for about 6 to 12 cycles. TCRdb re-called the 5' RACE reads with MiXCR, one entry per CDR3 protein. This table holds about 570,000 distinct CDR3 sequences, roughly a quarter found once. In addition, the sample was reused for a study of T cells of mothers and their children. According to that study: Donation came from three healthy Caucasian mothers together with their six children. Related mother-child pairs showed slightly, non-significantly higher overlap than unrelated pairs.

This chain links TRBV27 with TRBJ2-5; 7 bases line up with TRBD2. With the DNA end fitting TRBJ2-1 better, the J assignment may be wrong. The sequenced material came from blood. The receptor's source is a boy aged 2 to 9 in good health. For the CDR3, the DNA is TGTGCCAGCAGTTTTGCTAGCGGCAATGAGCAGTTCTTC. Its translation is CASSFASGNEQFF.